This T cell receptor beta chain was documented in a study of blood T cells in healthy people across ages. CDR3 length: 15 residues. The germline V and J ends were trimmed by 2 bases and 3 bases, with 14 bases remaining between them. Germline values: CDR1 SGHKS, CDR2 YYEKEE (reference sequence). Combining a sample-barcoded 5' primer with a J-beta primer mix, a second PCR ran for 7 to 11 cycles. TCRdb re-called the 5' RACE reads with MiXCR, one entry per CDR3 protein. The table records 1,800,000 or so distinct CDR3 sequences, roughly two fifths of them present only once. This clonotype was obtained from a human donor in good health. Specimen: blood. V is TRBV5-5 and J is TRBJ1-1; no firm D call. The CDR3 bases are TGTGCCAGCAGCTTCACGTCAAGGGTAGACACTGAAGCTTTCTTT. This sequence encodes CASSFTSRVDTEAFF.